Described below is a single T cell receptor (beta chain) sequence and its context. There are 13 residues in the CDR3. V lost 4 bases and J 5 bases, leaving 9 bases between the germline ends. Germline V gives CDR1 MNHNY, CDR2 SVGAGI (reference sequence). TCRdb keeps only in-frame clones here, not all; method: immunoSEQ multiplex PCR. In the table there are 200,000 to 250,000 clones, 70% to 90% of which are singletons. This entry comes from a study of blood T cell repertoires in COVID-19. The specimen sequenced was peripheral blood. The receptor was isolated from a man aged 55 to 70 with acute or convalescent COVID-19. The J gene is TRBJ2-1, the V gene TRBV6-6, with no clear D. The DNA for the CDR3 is TGTGCCAGCAGTTCGGAGTGGGACAATGAGCAGTTCTTC. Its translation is CASSSEWDNEQFF.